This T cell receptor beta chain was recorded in a study of blood T cell repertoires in COVID-19. Sequenced by immunoSEQ multiplex PCR; TCRdb stores in-frame clones only, minus some. Among 200,000 or so clones listed, approximately 90% were seen once. V was cut by 5 bases and J by 4 bases, with 14 bases left in between. CDR1 is MNHEY, CDR2 SVGAGI, per germline. CDR3 length: 15 residues. This sequence originates from a woman between 18 and 29 years old in a cohort exposed to, infected with or recovered from COVID-19 (not recorded which). The chain links TRBV6-5 to TRBJ2-2, with D perhaps matching TRBD1 (6 bases). Sequencing was carried out using PBMCs or T cells enriched from blood (not recorded which). CDR3 protein: CASSLGQLFTGELFF. The CDR3, as DNA: TGTGCCAGCAGTCTCGGACAGCTGTTCACCGGGGAGCTGTTTTTT.